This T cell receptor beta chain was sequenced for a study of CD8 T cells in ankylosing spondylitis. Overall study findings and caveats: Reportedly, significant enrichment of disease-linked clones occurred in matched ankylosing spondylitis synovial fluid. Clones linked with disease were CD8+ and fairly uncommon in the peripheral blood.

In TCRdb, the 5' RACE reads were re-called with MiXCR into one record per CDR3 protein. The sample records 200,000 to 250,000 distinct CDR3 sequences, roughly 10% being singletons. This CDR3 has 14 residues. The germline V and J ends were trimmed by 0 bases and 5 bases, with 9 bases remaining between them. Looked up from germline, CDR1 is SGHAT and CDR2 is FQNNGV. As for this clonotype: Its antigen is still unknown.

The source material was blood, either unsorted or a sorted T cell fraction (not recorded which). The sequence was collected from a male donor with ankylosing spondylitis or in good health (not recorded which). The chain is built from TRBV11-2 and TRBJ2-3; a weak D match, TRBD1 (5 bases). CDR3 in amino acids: CASSLDRVKDTQYF. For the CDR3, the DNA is TGTGCCAGCAGCTTAGACAGGGTGAAAGATACGCAGTATTTT.